Listed below are T cell receptor beta chains from one sample, sequenced in a study of T-cell memory formation after mild COVID-19. One entry per CDR3 protein results from TCRdb running MiXCR on the 5' RACE reads. The data contain hundreds of thousands of distinct CDR3 sequences, around 16% of them seen just once; the ten biggest clones take up 20% to 25%. Material for sequencing was PBMCs or a T cell subset sorted from them (not recorded which). These receptors originate from a young man who had mild COVID-19 (a few samples of this study predate the infection). Cell type and time point are not known. Each CDR3 is given with its conserved first and last residue. Fields, in order: J gene, clone size, D gene, V gene, CDR3 protein, CDR3 DNA. D genes are given only for firm matches. Clone size appears in some rows only: once, few, many, or a class for an expanded clone.

j_call: TRBJ1-1
clone_size: few
d_call: -
v_call: TRBV7-3
cdr3_aa: CASSSFFGTEAFF
cdr3_nt: TGTGCCAGCAGCTCCTTCTTTGGCACTGAAGCTTTCTTT

j_call: TRBJ1-1
clone_size: few
d_call: -
v_call: TRBV12-3/TRBV12-4
cdr3_aa: CASSAVGLVTEAFF
cdr3_nt: TGTGCCAGCAGTGCGGTCGGCTTGGTCACTGAAGCTTTCTTT

j_call: TRBJ2-5
clone_size: -
d_call: TRBD1
v_call: TRBV6-5
cdr3_aa: CASSYHTGEKTQYF
cdr3_nt: TGTGCCAGCAGTTACCATACAGGGGAGAAGACCCAGTACTTC

j_call: TRBJ1-5
clone_size: -
d_call: TRBD1
v_call: TRBV6-4
cdr3_aa: CASIAGTGRNQPQHF
cdr3_nt: TGTGCCAGCATTGCCGGGACAGGACGGAATCAGCCCCAGCATTTT

j_call: TRBJ1-4
clone_size: -
d_call: -
v_call: TRBV2
cdr3_aa: CASSERSEKLFF
cdr3_nt: TGTGCCAGCAGTGAACGGTCGGAAAAACTGTTTTTT

j_call: TRBJ2-1
clone_size: few
d_call: -
v_call: TRBV20-1
cdr3_aa: CSAGDLLSSYNEQFF
cdr3_nt: TGCAGTGCTGGAGATCTCCTGAGCTCCTACAATGAGCAGTTCTTC

j_call: TRBJ2-2
clone_size: medium-sized
d_call: -
v_call: TRBV6-4
cdr3_aa: CASSDRDTGELFF
cdr3_nt: TGTGCCAGCAGTGACAGGGACACCGGGGAGCTGTTTTTT

j_call: TRBJ1-5
clone_size: many
d_call: -
v_call: TRBV6-6
cdr3_aa: CASSTMVQPQHF
cdr3_nt: TGTGCCAGCAGTACGATGGTACAGCCCCAGCATTTT

j_call: TRBJ2-5
clone_size: -
d_call: TRBD2
v_call: TRBV20-1
cdr3_aa: CSASIPGGPQETQYF
cdr3_nt: TGCAGTGCTTCAATTCCGGGGGGGCCACAAGAGACCCAGTACTTC

j_call: TRBJ2-7
clone_size: -
d_call: -
v_call: TRBV7-6
cdr3_aa: CASSLGSGLSYEQYF
cdr3_nt: TGTGCCAGCAGCTTAGGGTCCGGGCTATCCTACGAGCAGTACTTC

j_call: TRBJ2-2
clone_size: -
d_call: -
v_call: TRBV6-1
cdr3_aa: CANSRTVNDGELFF
cdr3_nt: TGTGCCAACAGTCGGACAGTTAACGACGGGGAGCTGTTTTTT

j_call: TRBJ2-1
clone_size: few
d_call: -
v_call: TRBV5-6
cdr3_aa: CASSRGYEQFF
cdr3_nt: TGTGCCAGCAGCAGGGGTTATGAGCAGTTCTTC

j_call: TRBJ1-1
clone_size: -
d_call: -
v_call: TRBV20-1
cdr3_aa: CSARLRASRGEAFF
cdr3_nt: TGCAGTGCTAGACTTCGCGCCTCTCGCGGAGAAGCTTTCTTT

j_call: TRBJ2-1
clone_size: -
d_call: -
v_call: TRBV7-3
cdr3_aa: CASSQGGSYNEQFF
cdr3_nt: TGTGCCAGCAGCCAGGGGGGTTCCTACAATGAGCAGTTCTTC

j_call: TRBJ2-3
clone_size: many
d_call: TRBD2
v_call: TRBV20-1
cdr3_aa: CSARDEPLAGGTYSTDTQYF
cdr3_nt: TGCAGTGCTAGAGATGAGCCCCTAGCGGGGGGCACTTATAGCACAGATACGCAGTATTTT

j_call: TRBJ1-1
clone_size: few
d_call: -
v_call: TRBV9
cdr3_aa: CASRPGGAVNTEAFF
cdr3_nt: TGTGCCAGCAGGCCCGGGGGGGCAGTCAACACTGAAGCTTTCTTT

j_call: TRBJ2-7
clone_size: many
d_call: -
v_call: TRBV4-3
cdr3_aa: CASSQDYKSYEQYF
cdr3_nt: TGCGCCAGCAGCCAAGATTACAAATCCTACGAGCAGTACTTC

j_call: TRBJ1-2
clone_size: -
d_call: TRBD1
v_call: TRBV28
cdr3_aa: CASSPSGTVNGYTF
cdr3_nt: TGTGCCAGCTCCCCCTCCGGGACAGTAAATGGCTACACCTTC

j_call: TRBJ2-5
clone_size: few
d_call: -
v_call: TRBV18
cdr3_aa: CASSPEGAILETQYF
cdr3_nt: TGTGCCAGCTCACCGGAGGGGGCCATTCTTGAGACCCAGTACTTC

j_call: TRBJ1-5
clone_size: -
d_call: -
v_call: TRBV7-8
cdr3_aa: CASSLTDVNQPQHF
cdr3_nt: TGTGCCAGCAGCTTAACGGACGTCAATCAGCCCCAGCATTTT

j_call: TRBJ1-1
clone_size: once
d_call: -
v_call: TRBV7-2
cdr3_aa: CASSTDMNTEAFF
cdr3_nt: TGTGCCAGCAGCACGGACATGAACACTGAAGCTTTCTTT

j_call: TRBJ2-5
clone_size: -
d_call: -
v_call: TRBV19
cdr3_aa: CASNEGRLSETQYF
cdr3_nt: TGTGCCAGTAATGAGGGCCGACTTTCCGAGACCCAGTACTTC

j_call: TRBJ2-5
clone_size: few
d_call: TRBD2
v_call: TRBV20-1
cdr3_aa: CSAGGVRSSQETQYF
cdr3_nt: TGCAGTGCTGGGGGGGTCCGTTCAAGCCAAGAGACCCAGTACTTC

j_call: TRBJ2-7
clone_size: -
d_call: -
v_call: TRBV6-2/TRBV6-3
cdr3_aa: CASSLRVQRGSYEQYF
cdr3_nt: TGTGCCAGCAGCCTCCGGGTCCAAAGGGGGTCCTACGAGCAGTACTTC

j_call: TRBJ2-3
clone_size: few
d_call: -
v_call: TRBV5-5
cdr3_aa: CASDRLTDTQYF
cdr3_nt: TGTGCCAGCGACCGCCTCACAGATACGCAGTATTTT

j_call: TRBJ2-3
clone_size: few
d_call: TRBD2
v_call: TRBV10-3
cdr3_aa: CAISEYGGLGEDTQYF
cdr3_nt: TGTGCCATCAGTGAGTACGGGGGACTAGGGGAAGATACGCAGTATTTT

j_call: TRBJ2-7
clone_size: many
d_call: TRBD1
v_call: TRBV7-8
cdr3_aa: CASSAGGTGGFYEQYF
cdr3_nt: TGTGCCAGCAGCGCGGGGGGGACAGGGGGCTTTTACGAGCAGTACTTC

j_call: TRBJ2-7
clone_size: -
d_call: -
v_call: TRBV20-1
cdr3_aa: CSASRGRGSNNEQYF
cdr3_nt: TGCAGTGCTAGCCGCGGCAGGGGTTCGAACAACGAGCAGTACTTC

j_call: TRBJ1-1
clone_size: few
d_call: -
v_call: TRBV10-3
cdr3_aa: CAISESIGTSNGAFF
cdr3_nt: TGTGCCATCAGTGAGTCGATCGGGACATCAAATGGAGCTTTCTTT

j_call: TRBJ2-1
clone_size: many
d_call: -
v_call: TRBV5-1
cdr3_aa: CASSLLGGSYNEQFF
cdr3_nt: TGCGCCAGCAGCTTGTTAGGGGGCTCCTACAATGAGCAGTTCTTC

j_call: TRBJ1-1
clone_size: few
d_call: -
v_call: TRBV11-2
cdr3_aa: CASSSAERGNTEAFF
cdr3_nt: TGTGCCAGCAGCTCCGCTGAAAGGGGCAACACTGAAGCTTTCTTT